This is a list of T cell receptor beta chains from one sample in a study of blood T cell repertoires in COVID-19. Measured with immunoSEQ multiplex PCR; TCRdb has only the in-frame clones, and not every one. Of about 15,000 clones in the sample, around 80% were seen once. Input material: peripheral blood. The receptors were gathered from a man between 60 and 70 years old with active or convalescent COVID-19. CDR3s include the opening cysteine and the closing phenylalanine or tryptophan. D genes are given only for firm matches. The size entry is marked missing in some rows and otherwise reads once, few, many or a size class.

length: 15
V: TRBV24-1
D: .
J: TRBJ1-5
size: .
DNA: TGTGCCACCAGTGACCAACAGGATAGCAATCAGCCCCAGCATTTT
CDR3: CATSDQQDSNQPQHF

length: 16
V: TRBV5-1
D: TRBD1
J: TRBJ2-1
size: .
DNA: TGCGCCAGCAGCTTGGTCGGGACAGGGCGATACAATGAGCAGTTCTTC
CDR3: CASSLVGTGRYNEQFF

length: 15
V: TRBV3-1/TRBV3-2
D: .
J: TRBJ1-4
size: .
DNA: TGTGCCAGCAGCCCGCGACTCGGGGAGAACGAAAAACTGTTTTTT
CDR3: CASSPRLGENEKLFF

length: 17
V: TRBV11-2
D: TRBD2
J: TRBJ2-5
size: .
DNA: TGTGCCAGCAGCCAAGGACTAGCGGGGGACCTCCAAGAGACCCAGTACTTC
CDR3: CASSQGLAGDLQETQYF

length: 14
V: TRBV19
D: .
J: TRBJ2-7
size: .
DNA: TGTGCCAGTAGTATAGGTGGCAGAACGTACGAGCAGTACTTC
CDR3: CASSIGGRTYEQYF

length: 14
V: TRBV5-1
D: TRBD1
J: TRBJ2-5
size: .
DNA: TGCGCCAGCAGCATCGGACAGGGACAAGAGACCCAGTACTTC
CDR3: CASSIGQGQETQYF

length: 11
V: TRBV30
D: .
J: TRBJ1-1
size: few
DNA: TGTGCCACCAAAGAGAGCACTGAAGCTTTCTTT
CDR3: CATKESTEAFF

length: 15
V: TRBV30
D: .
J: TRBJ1-5
size: .
DNA: TGTGCCTGGAGTTTCTCGGCGGGTCCGAGTCAGCCCCAGCATTTT
CDR3: CAWSFSAGPSQPQHF

length: 15
V: TRBV2
D: .
J: TRBJ1-5
size: .
DNA: TGTGCCAGCAGTGGGTCCCTTCGGAGCAATCAGCCCCAGCATTTT
CDR3: CASSGSLRSNQPQHF

length: 15
V: TRBV19
D: TRBD1
J: TRBJ2-7
size: .
DNA: TGTGCCAGTAGCCGCCCAGGGGGCGGTTTATCCGAGCAGTACTTC
CDR3: CASSRPGGGLSEQYF

length: 16
V: TRBV5-1
D: .
J: TRBJ2-2
size: .
DNA: TGCGCCAGCAGCTTGGTGGGGGGTCGGAACACCGGGGAGCTGTTTTTT
CDR3: CASSLVGGRNTGELFF

length: 14
V: TRBV7-2
D: TRBD2
J: TRBJ2-3
size: .
DNA: TGTGCCAGCAAGGGCGGGGGGGCCACAGATACGCAGTATTTT
CDR3: CASKGGGATDTQYF

length: 17
V: TRBV28
D: .
J: TRBJ1-5
size: .
DNA: TGTGCCAGCAAACCCATCCCGGGTTTGGTGGGCAATCAGCCCCAGCATTTT
CDR3: CASKPIPGLVGNQPQHF

length: 14
V: TRBV27
D: .
J: TRBJ2-5
size: .
DNA: TGTGCCAGCAGTTTGGGGGGTCTGCGAGAGACCCAGTACTTC
CDR3: CASSLGGLRETQYF

length: 13
V: TRBV12-3/TRBV12-4
D: .
J: TRBJ1-1
size: .
DNA: TGTGCCAGCAGTTTCTCGGTAGTTCCTGAAGCTTTCTTT
CDR3: CASSFSVVPEAFF

length: 17
V: TRBV19
D: .
J: TRBJ2-6
size: .
DNA: TGTGCCAGTAACGGGCCGTCAGGGGTCTCTGGGGCCAACGTCCTGACTTTC
CDR3: CASNGPSGVSGANVLTF

length: 16
V: TRBV19
D: .
J: TRBJ1-2
size: .
DNA: TGTGCCAGTAAGAGGGGCAGGGGAGTAAGAGACTATGGCTACACCTTC
CDR3: CASKRGRGVRDYGYTF

length: 15
V: TRBV5-4
D: TRBD2
J: TRBJ2-5
size: few
DNA: TGTGCCAGCAGCTTAGGTAGCCGGGGGGGAGAGACCCAGTACTTC
CDR3: CASSLGSRGGETQYF

length: 13
V: TRBV5-6
D: .
J: TRBJ2-1
size: .
DNA: TGTGCCAGCAGCTCCGGGACTCTCGGTGAGCAGTTCTTC
CDR3: CASSSGTLGEQFF

length: 17
V: TRBV7-9
D: TRBD1
J: TRBJ2-2
size: once
DNA: TGTGCCAGCAGCAATCGTCGGGACAGAACGAACACCGGGGAGCTGTTTTTT
CDR3: CASSNRRDRTNTGELFF

length: 15
V: TRBV19
D: .
J: TRBJ1-5
size: .
DNA: TGTGCCAGTAGTGCGTCCCGGGACAAATATCAGCCCCAGCATTTT
CDR3: CASSASRDKYQPQHF

length: 15
V: TRBV7-2
D: .
J: TRBJ2-5
size: .
DNA: TGTGCCAGCAGCATCAACCTAGGGGGGGAGGAGACCCAGTACTTC
CDR3: CASSINLGGEETQYF

length: 17
V: TRBV11-3
D: .
J: TRBJ1-1
size: .
DNA: TGTGCCAGCAGCTTAGATTGGGCAACCGGGACACACACTGAAGCTTTCTTT
CDR3: CASSLDWATGTHTEAFF

length: 13
V: TRBV10-3
D: .
J: TRBJ2-3
size: .
DNA: TGTGCCATCAGTGAGTCAGCGGCAGATACGCAGTATTTT
CDR3: CAISESAADTQYF

length: 13
V: TRBV30
D: .
J: TRBJ2-1
size: .
DNA: TGTGCCTGGAGCACCTCAGGGGCCATGGAGCAGTTCTTC
CDR3: CAWSTSGAMEQFF

length: 12
V: TRBV29-1
D: .
J: TRBJ2-5
size: .
DNA: TGCAGCGTTCAAGAGCGGGCCGGGGCCCAGTACTTC
CDR3: CSVQERAGAQYF

length: 15
V: TRBV6-5
D: .
J: TRBJ1-3
size: .
DNA: TGTGCCAGCAGTTACACTCGGACAGCTGGAAACACCATATATTTT
CDR3: CASSYTRTAGNTIYF

length: 14
V: TRBV7-9
D: TRBD2
J: TRBJ2-3
size: .
DNA: TGTGCCAGCAGCTTAAGCGGGGAGGCGGATACGCAGTATTTT
CDR3: CASSLSGEADTQYF

length: 13
V: TRBV28
D: TRBD1
J: TRBJ1-2
size: medium-sized
DNA: TGTGCCAGCACCCAGGGGGCGGGGGTTGGCTACACCTTC
CDR3: CASTQGAGVGYTF

length: 13
V: TRBV19
D: TRBD1
J: TRBJ2-7
size: .
DNA: TGTGCCAGTAGTCACAGGGGAATGGACGAGCAGTACTTC
CDR3: CASSHRGMDEQYF

length: 14
V: TRBV5-6
D: .
J: TRBJ1-2
size: .
DNA: TGTGCCAGCAGCTTGGGGCAGGGGTTCGATGGCTACACCTTC
CDR3: CASSLGQGFDGYTF

length: 13
V: TRBV5-4
D: TRBD1
J: TRBJ2-1
size: .
DNA: TGTGCCAGCAGCGCGGGACAGGGATATGAGCAGTTCTTC
CDR3: CASSAGQGYEQFF

length: 16
V: TRBV19
D: TRBD1
J: TRBJ1-4
size: .
DNA: TGTGCCAGTAGTGGACAGGGTTGGGGGGGAGGCGAAAAACTGTTTTTT
CDR3: CASSGQGWGGGEKLFF

length: 15
V: TRBV13
D: TRBD1
J: TRBJ2-1
size: medium-sized
DNA: TGTGCCAGCAGCTTACGTCGGCAGGGGGACGATGAGCAGTTCTTC
CDR3: CASSLRRQGDDEQFF

length: 15
V: TRBV6-1
D: TRBD1
J: TRBJ1-3
size: once
DNA: TGTGCCAGCAGCCTTACAGGGGTGACTGGAAACACCATATATTTT
CDR3: CASSLTGVTGNTIYF

length: 16
V: TRBV5-4
D: TRBD2
J: TRBJ2-2
size: .
DNA: TGTGCCAGCAGTTCGCCTAGCGGGAAATCAACCGGGGAGCTGTTTTTT
CDR3: CASSSPSGKSTGELFF

length: 18
V: TRBV19
D: .
J: TRBJ1-2
size: .
DNA: TGTGCCAGTAGTATAGATGGGTGGAGGGATAATATGAACTATGGCTACACCTTC
CDR3: CASSIDGWRDNMNYGYTF

length: 13
V: TRBV6-2/TRBV6-3
D: .
J: TRBJ2-3
size: .
DNA: TGTGCCAGCAGTAGGCCCCTAGGAGATACGCAGTATTTT
CDR3: CASSRPLGDTQYF

length: 14
V: TRBV6-6
D: .
J: TRBJ1-4
size: .
DNA: TGTGCCAGCAGTTACTGGGGGGGAGGTGAAAAACTGTTTTTT
CDR3: CASSYWGGGEKLFF

length: 16
V: TRBV18
D: TRBD2
J: TRBJ2-5
size: .
DNA: TGTGCCAGCTCACCAGATACGGGAGGGCCCGGAGAGACCCAGTACTTC
CDR3: CASSPDTGGPGETQYF

length: 19
V: TRBV4-1
D: TRBD2
J: TRBJ2-2
size: .
DNA: TGCGCCAGCAGCCACCTCCGACTTTACGGGGGGGCGCGGACCGGGGAGCTGTTTTTT
CDR3: CASSHLRLYGGARTGELFF

length: 15
V: TRBV7-9
D: .
J: TRBJ2-2
size: few
DNA: TGTGCCAGCAGCTTAGGGAGTAGAGGCACCGGGGAGCTGTTTTTT
CDR3: CASSLGSRGTGELFF

length: 16
V: TRBV7-3
D: TRBD1
J: TRBJ2-2
size: medium-sized
DNA: TGTGCCAGCAGCTTAACGGGGACAGGGGCGGCCGGGGAGCTGTTTTTT
CDR3: CASSLTGTGAAGELFF

length: 14
V: TRBV7-9
D: .
J: TRBJ1-1
size: .
DNA: TGTGCCAGCAGCCTACAGGGAGGGAGCACTGAAGCTTTCTTT
CDR3: CASSLQGGSTEAFF

length: 17
V: TRBV15
D: TRBD1
J: TRBJ2-4
size: .
DNA: TGTGCCACCAGCAGAGCCGGGACAGGCTTGGACAAAAACATTCAGTACTTC
CDR3: CATSRAGTGLDKNIQYF

length: 13
V: TRBV6-5
D: .
J: TRBJ1-2
size: few
DNA: TGTGCCAGCAGTTACTCTGGAGGGCAGGGCTACACCTTC
CDR3: CASSYSGGQGYTF

length: 15
V: TRBV7-9
D: TRBD2
J: TRBJ2-1
size: .
DNA: TGTGCCAGCAGCTTAGATCCTAGCGGGAGGGGCGAGCAGTTCTTC
CDR3: CASSLDPSGRGEQFF

length: 16
V: TRBV27
D: .
J: TRBJ1-6
size: .
DNA: TGTGCCAGCAGTTTGGTAGGGCAGGGTGGTAATTCACCCCTCCACTTT
CDR3: CASSLVGQGGNSPLHF

length: 15
V: TRBV30
D: .
J: TRBJ1-4
size: .
DNA: TGTGCCTGGAGTATGCAGGGAACAACTAATGAAAAACTGTTTTTT
CDR3: CAWSMQGTTNEKLFF

length: 14
V: TRBV7-9
D: .
J: TRBJ1-4
size: .
DNA: TGTGCCAGCAGCTTAGGAGGGAATAATGAAAAACTGTTTTTT
CDR3: CASSLGGNNEKLFF

length: 16
V: TRBV4-2
D: TRBD2
J: TRBJ2-1
size: .
DNA: TGTGCCAGCAGCACATCGGGGGGAGGGCCGGGGAATGAGCAGTTCTTC
CDR3: CASSTSGGGPGNEQFF

length: 13
V: TRBV7-2
D: .
J: TRBJ1-2
size: .
DNA: TGTGCCAGCCGCCCTACGGTCGTCTATGGCTACACCTTC
CDR3: CASRPTVVYGYTF

length: 15
V: TRBV6-5
D: .
J: TRBJ2-6
size: .
DNA: TGTGCCAGCAGTCAGGGATGGTCTGGGGCCAACGTCCTGACTTTC
CDR3: CASSQGWSGANVLTF

length: 13
V: TRBV6-5
D: TRBD1
J: TRBJ2-7
size: once
DNA: TGTGCCAGCGATCCAAACAGGGGATACGAGCAGTACTTC
CDR3: CASDPNRGYEQYF

length: 16
V: TRBV30
D: TRBD2
J: TRBJ2-1
size: .
DNA: TGTGCCTGGAGTGTACTAGGAGCGGGAGGGAGGAGTGAGCAGTTCTTC
CDR3: CAWSVLGAGGRSEQFF

length: 18
V: TRBV20-1
D: .
J: TRBJ1-2
size: .
DNA: TGCAGTGCTAGTGGTGACAGGAAGTCGGCTGGCAGGACGGTTGGCTACACCTTC
CDR3: CSASGDRKSAGRTVGYTF

length: 14
V: TRBV28
D: TRBD1
J: TRBJ1-4
size: .
DNA: TGTGCCAGCAGTTCGGGACAGGGTCCTGAAAAACTGTTTTTT
CDR3: CASSSGQGPEKLFF

length: 14
V: TRBV11-3
D: .
J: TRBJ1-1
size: .
DNA: TGTGCCAGCACCCGCACCAGGGGGAACACTGAAGCTTTCTTT
CDR3: CASTRTRGNTEAFF

length: 14
V: TRBV6-5
D: .
J: TRBJ1-2
size: .
DNA: TGTGCCAGCAGAGCAGGGGCCGGAGGCTATGGCTACACCTTC
CDR3: CASRAGAGGYGYTF